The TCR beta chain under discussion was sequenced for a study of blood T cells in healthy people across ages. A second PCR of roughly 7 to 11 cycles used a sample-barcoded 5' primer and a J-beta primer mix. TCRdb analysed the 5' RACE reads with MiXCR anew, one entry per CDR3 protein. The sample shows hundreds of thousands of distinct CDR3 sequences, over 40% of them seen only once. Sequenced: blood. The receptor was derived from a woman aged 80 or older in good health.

In DNA form, the CDR3 reads TGTGCCCGCGCCCCTGTTGGGGATACGCAGTATTTT. It is translated as CARAPVGDTQYF. The genes are TRBV3-1 and TRBJ2-3; no clear D gene. The CDR3 spans 12 residues. Per germline, CDR1 LGHDT and CDR2 YNNKEL (reference sequence). Trimming removed 11 bases from V and 6 bases from J, with 15 bases in between.